These 5 T cell receptor beta chains came from one sample sequenced in a study of molecular identifiers for immune sequencing clone quantification. TCRdb re-derived calls from the PCR reads in MiXCR, one entry per CDR3 protein. This table has 85,000 to 90,000 distinct CDR3 sequences, around 20% appearing once. Sequencing was carried out using naive CD8+ T cells from blood, with Jurkat cell RNA spiked in. Subset described: FACS-sorted CD8+CD4-CCR7+CD45RA+ naive T cells. These receptors all stem from a human donor in good health. Some libraries in this study had Jurkat cell RNA spiked in.

This clonotype was observed many times. The V gene is TRBV4-1, the J gene TRBJ1-2; D might be TRBD1 (5 bases). This CDR3 has 14 amino acids. The V gene lost 1 base and the J gene lost 7 bases, with 13 bases spanning the gap. The germline CDR1 and CDR2 sequences are MGHRA and YSYEKL. This CDR3 reads CASSQADGGSGYTF. DNA of the CDR3: TGCGCCAGCAGCCAAGCTGACGGGGGTTCTGGCTACACCTTC.

In this sample, this clonotype turned up many times. The chain recombines TRBV19 with TRBJ2-3; 10 bases are shared with TRBD2. The CDR3 is made up of 15 amino acids. Trimming at V came to 7 bases and at J to 0 bases, leaving 4 bases not matched to a gene. The germline V gene encodes CDR1 LNHDA and CDR2 SQIVND (reference sequence). CDR3 sequence reads: CASTLAGASTDTQYF. CDR3 DNA sequence: TGTGCCAGTACTCTAGCGGGGGCAAGCACAGATACGCAGTATTTT.

This clonotype was seen repeatedly, ten times or more. The chain employs TRBV6-5 and TRBJ1-1; the D gene is possibly TRBD1 (5 bases). CDR1 is MNHEY and CDR2 is SVGAGI in the germline V gene. The CDR3 sequence is 14 residues long. Trimming removed 0 bases at V and 4 bases at J, with 9 bases between. The CDR3 DNA is TGTGCCAGCAGTTACTCGTCAGGGACCACTGAAGCTTTCTTT. Encoded protein: CASSYSSGTTEAFF.

This sequence joins TRBV6-2 or TRBV6-3 and TRBJ2-6; possible D gene TRBD2, 7 bases. This CDR3 is 20 amino acids long. CDR1 MNHEY and CDR2 SVGEGT come from the germline V gene. Trimming took off 1 base at V and 5 bases at J, with 24 bases between the two ends. CDR3: CASSYFAAEGGGVWANVLTF. CDR3 bases: TGTGCCAGCAGTTACTTCGCTGCAGAGGGCGGGGGCGTCTGGGCCAACGTCCTGACTTTC.

With regard to this clonotype: One end of the junction is discordant with germline, which a read error may explain. The rearrangement joins TRBV9 to TRBJ2-1; tentative D call: TRBD1 (7 bases). Germline lookup yields CDR1 SGDLS and CDR2 YYNGEE. The CDR3 sequence is 14 residues long. In DNA, the CDR3 is TGTACCAGCAGCGTGTCAGGGGGGTTCAATGAGCAGTTCTTC. Residues: CTSSVSGGFNEQFF.